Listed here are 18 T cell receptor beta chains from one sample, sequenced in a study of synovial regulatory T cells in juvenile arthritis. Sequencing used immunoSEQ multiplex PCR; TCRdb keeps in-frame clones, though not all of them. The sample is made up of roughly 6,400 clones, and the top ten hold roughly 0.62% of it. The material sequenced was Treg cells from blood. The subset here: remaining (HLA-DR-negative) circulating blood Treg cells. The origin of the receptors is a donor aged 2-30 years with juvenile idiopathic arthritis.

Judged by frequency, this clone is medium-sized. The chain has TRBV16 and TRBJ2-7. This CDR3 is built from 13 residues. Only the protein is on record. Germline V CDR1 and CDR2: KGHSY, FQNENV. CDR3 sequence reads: CASSQGTVYEQYF.

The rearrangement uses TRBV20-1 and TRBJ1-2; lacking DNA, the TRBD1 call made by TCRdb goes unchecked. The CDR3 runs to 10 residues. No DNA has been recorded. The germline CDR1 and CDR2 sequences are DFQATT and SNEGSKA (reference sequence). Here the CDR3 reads CSDRNYGYTF.

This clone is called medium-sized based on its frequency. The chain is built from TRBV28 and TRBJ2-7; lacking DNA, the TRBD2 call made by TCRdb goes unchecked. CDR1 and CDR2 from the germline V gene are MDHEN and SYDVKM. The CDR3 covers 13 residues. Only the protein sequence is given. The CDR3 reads CASILSGSYEQYF. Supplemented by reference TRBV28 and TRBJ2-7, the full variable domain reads DVKVTQSSRYLVKRTGEKVFLECVQDMDHENMFWYRQDPGLGLRLIYFSYDVKMKEKGDIPEGYSVSREKKERFSLILESASTNQTSMYLCASILSGSYEQYFGPGTRLTVT.

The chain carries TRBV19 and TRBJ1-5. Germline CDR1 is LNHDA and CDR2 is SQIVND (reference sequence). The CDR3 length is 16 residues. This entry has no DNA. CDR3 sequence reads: CASNPGWGERNQPQHF.

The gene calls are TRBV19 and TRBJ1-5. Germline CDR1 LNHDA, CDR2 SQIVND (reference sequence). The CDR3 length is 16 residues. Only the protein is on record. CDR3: CASSSSIGYSNQPQHF. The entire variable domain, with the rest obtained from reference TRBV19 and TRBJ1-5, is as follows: DGGITQSPKYLFRKEGQNVTLSCEQNLNHDAMYWYRQDPGQGLRLIYYSQIVNDFQKGDIAEGYSVSREKKESFPLTVTSAQKNPTAFYLCASSSSIGYSNQPQHFGDGTRLSIL.

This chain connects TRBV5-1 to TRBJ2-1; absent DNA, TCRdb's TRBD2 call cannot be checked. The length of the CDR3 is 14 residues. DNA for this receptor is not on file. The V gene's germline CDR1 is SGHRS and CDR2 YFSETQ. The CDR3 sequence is CASSSRDYYNEQFF.

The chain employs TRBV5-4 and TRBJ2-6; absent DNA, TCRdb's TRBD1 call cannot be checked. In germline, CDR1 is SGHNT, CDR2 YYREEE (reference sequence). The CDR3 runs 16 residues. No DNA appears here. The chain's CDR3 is CASRTGDRPGANVLTF.

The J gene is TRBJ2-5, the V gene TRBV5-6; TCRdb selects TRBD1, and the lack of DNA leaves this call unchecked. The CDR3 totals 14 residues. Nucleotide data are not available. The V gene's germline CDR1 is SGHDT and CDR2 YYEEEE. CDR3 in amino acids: CASRTGQFQETQYF.

The CDR3: CASSFNSAWRGNHEQYF. The chain joins TRBV28 to TRBJ2-7; no DNA is available, so the TRBD2 call from TCRdb remains unchecked. This CDR3 region has 17 residues. No DNA appears here. Germline V gives CDR1 MDHEN, CDR2 SYDVKM.

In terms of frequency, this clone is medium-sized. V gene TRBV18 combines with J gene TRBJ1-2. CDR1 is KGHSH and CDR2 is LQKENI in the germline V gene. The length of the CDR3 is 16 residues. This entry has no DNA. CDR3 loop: CASSPSGRDPKYGYTF.

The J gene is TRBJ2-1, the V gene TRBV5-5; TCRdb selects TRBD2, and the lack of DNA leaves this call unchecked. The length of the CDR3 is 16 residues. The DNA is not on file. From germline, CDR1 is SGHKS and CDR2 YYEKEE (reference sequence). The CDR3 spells CASSLGLAGGGNEQFF.

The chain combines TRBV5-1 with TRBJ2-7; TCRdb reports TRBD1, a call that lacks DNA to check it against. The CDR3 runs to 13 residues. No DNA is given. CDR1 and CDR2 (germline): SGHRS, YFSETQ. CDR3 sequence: CASSPRTGTEQYF.

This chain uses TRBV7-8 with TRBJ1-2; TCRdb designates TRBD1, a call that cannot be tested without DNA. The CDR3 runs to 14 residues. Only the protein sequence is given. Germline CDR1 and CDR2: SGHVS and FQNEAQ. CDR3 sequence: CASSSGQWNHGYTF. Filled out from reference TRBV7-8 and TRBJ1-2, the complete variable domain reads GAGVSQSPRYKVAKRGQDVALRCDPISGHVSLFWYQQALGQGPEFLTYFQNEAQLDKSGLPSDRFFAERPEGSVSTLKIQRTQQEDSAVYLCASSSGQWNHGYTFGSGTRLTVV.

The CDR3 here is CASSPRQNTEAFF. J is TRBJ1-1 and V is TRBV5-1; TCRdb outputs TRBD1, but without DNA this stays unchecked. Looked up from germline, CDR1 is SGHRS and CDR2 is YFSETQ. The CDR3 is made up of 13 amino acids. No DNA is listed.

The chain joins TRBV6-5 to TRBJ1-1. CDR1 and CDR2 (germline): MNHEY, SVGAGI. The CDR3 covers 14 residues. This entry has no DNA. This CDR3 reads CASSYSNSRTEAFF.

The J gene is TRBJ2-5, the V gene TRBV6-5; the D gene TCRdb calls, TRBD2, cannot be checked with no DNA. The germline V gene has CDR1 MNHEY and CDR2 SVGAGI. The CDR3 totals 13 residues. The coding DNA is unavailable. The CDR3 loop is CASRLMGGETQYF.

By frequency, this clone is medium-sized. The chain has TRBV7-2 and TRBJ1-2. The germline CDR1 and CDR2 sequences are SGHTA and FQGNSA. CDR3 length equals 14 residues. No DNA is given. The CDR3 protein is CASSDRARSWGYTF.

The CDR3 sequence is CSVGQTQETQYF. This rearrangement joins TRBV29-1 to TRBJ2-5; TCRdb's D gene call, TRBD1, goes unchecked for lack of DNA. The germline V gene encodes CDR1 SQVTM and CDR2 ANQGSEA. The CDR3 extends over 12 amino acids. No DNA is given. Full variable domain (remainder filled in from reference TRBV29-1 and TRBJ2-5): SAVISQKPSRDICQRGTSLTIQCQVDSQVTMMFWYRQQPGQSLTLIATANQGSEATYESGFVIDKFPISRPNLTFSTLTVSNMSPEDSSIYLCSVGQTQETQYFGPGTRLLVL.